This entry lists 14 T cell receptor beta chains sequenced from one sample in a study of cytotoxic CD8 clonotypes in ibrutinib-treated CLL (dated by TCRdb to the early 2020s). What the time point label conveys for this sample: about a year on ibrutinib. The library came from the immunoSEQ multiplex PCR assay. This is the immuneACCESS table as TCRdb keeps it, with only in-frame sequences that have V and J called. A part of the clones is gone; compared with another copy, unresolved V genes explain less than half, and the rest is unexplained. In this sample the table shows 200,000 to 250,000 clones, about four fifths of which occur a single time. The top ten constitute about an eighth of the sample. The material was PBMCs, obtained after 12 months of ibrutinib treatment. The receptors were gathered from a human donor with chronic lymphocytic leukemia.

The chain has TRBV15 and TRBJ2-7; D uncertain. Germline V gives CDR1 LNHNV, CDR2 YYDKDF (reference sequence). Trimming shortened V by 0 bases and J by 0 bases, and 9 bases separated the two germline ends. CDR3 length equals 15 residues. CDR3 sequence reads: CATSRDWQNSYEQYF. CDR3 coding DNA: TGTGCCACCAGCAGAGATTGGCAGAACTCCTACGAGCAGTACTTC.

J is TRBJ2-1 and V is TRBV5-1; TRBD2 matches 8 bases. The germline gives CDR1 SGHRS, CDR2 YFSETQ. Trimming at V came to 10 bases and at J to 3 bases, leaving 9 bases not matched to a gene. The CDR3 spans 14 residues. Here the CDR3 DNA reads TGCGCCGGCTCCCGGGGGGGCGGCTACAATGAGCAGTTCTTC. Protein: CAGSRGGGYNEQFF.

This clone has just a few counts. The V and J genes are TRBV2 and TRBJ1-6, with D tentatively TRBD1 (5 bases). This CDR3 spans 14 amino acids. In germline, CDR1 is SNHLY, CDR2 FYNNEI. The V end lost 6 bases, the J end lost 4 bases, and 10 bases lay between the germline ends. The CDR3 here is CASRIQEYNSPLHF. The CDR3 DNA follows: TGTGCCAGCAGGATACAGGAATATAATTCACCCCTCCACTTT.

The J gene is TRBJ1-1, the V gene TRBV27, with D tentatively TRBD1 (5 bases). The CDR3 has 13 amino acids. CDR1 is MNHEY, CDR2 SMNVEV, per germline (reference sequence). Trimming shortened V by 6 bases and J by 0 bases, and 8 bases separated the two germline ends. The CDR3 DNA is TGTGCCAGCAGGACGACAGTGAACACTGAAGCTTTCTTT. It specifies CASRTTVNTEAFF.

This clone was observed once. This rearrangement joins TRBV21-1 to TRBJ1-2; the tabulated D call, TRBD1, remains unverified against the DNA. TRBV21-1 is listed as a pseudogene. The CDR3 loop spans 13 amino acids. DNA for the CDR3: TGTGCCAGCAGCACAGGGGGCCCCGATGGCTACACCTTC. Protein sequence: CASSTGGPDGYTF.

The rearrangement joins TRBV6-5 to TRBJ2-7; 10 bases line up with TRBD2. The length of the CDR3 is 15 residues. In germline, CDR1 is MNHEY, CDR2 SVGAGI. Trimming cost V 6 bases and J 2 bases; bases outside gene matches: 7. The chain's CDR3 is CASSYTGLAAYEQYF. CDR3 nucleotide sequence: TGTGCCAGCAGCTACACCGGACTAGCGGCCTACGAGCAGTACTTC.

The CDR3 sequence: CASSPDAGGGTDTQYF. CDR3 DNA sequence: TGTGCCAGCAGCCCAGATGCGGGGGGGGGAACAGATACGCAGTATTTT. The chain joins TRBV9 to TRBJ2-3, with TRBD2 matching over 9 bases. Per germline, CDR1 SGDLS and CDR2 YYNGEE. J was trimmed by 3 bases and V by 4 bases; bases with no gene match: 9. The CDR3 is 16 residues long. Together with reference TRBV9 and TRBJ2-3, the CDR3 gives the full variable domain: DSGVTQTPKHLITATGQRVTLRCSPRSGDLSVYWYQQSLDQGLQFLIQYYNGEERAKGNILERFSAQQFPDLHSELNLSSLELGDSALYFCASSPDAGGGTDTQYFGPGTRLTVL.

The chain is built from TRBV6-6 and TRBJ2-7, with TRBD1 identical over 9 bases. V was clipped by 0 bases and J by 4 bases; unmatched bases: 1. The CDR3 contains 14 residues. Germline lookup yields CDR1 MNHNY and CDR2 SVGAGI (reference sequence). The chain's CDR3 is CASSYSGTGYEQYF. CDR3 coding DNA: TGTGCCAGCAGTTACTCGGGGACAGGGTACGAGCAGTACTTC.

The chain carries TRBV6-4 and TRBJ2-7, with 7 bases lining up with TRBD1. The CDR3 length is 15 residues. From germline, CDR1 is MRHNA and CDR2 SNTAGT. V shed 2 bases and J 4 bases; nucleotides not matched to a gene: 8. The CDR3: CASSDHSPGQYEQYF. DNA of the CDR3: TGTGCCAGCAGTGACCACAGCCCGGGACAGTACGAGCAGTACTTC.

The chain carries TRBV6-1 and TRBJ1-4, with no clear D. Between the trimmed V and J ends, which lost 4 bases and 7 bases, there was a span of 16 bases. The CDR3 has 15 residues. CDR1 is MNHNS and CDR2 is SASEGT in the germline V gene. CDR3 DNA sequence: TGTGCCAGCAGTGCCGGGGTCCTGGGTTTTGAAAAACTGTTTTTT. Its protein is CASSAGVLGFEKLFF.

The V gene is TRBV4-2, the J gene TRBJ2-2; a possible D gene is TRBD2 (5 bases). Germline CDR1 is LGHNA and CDR2 is YNFKEQ. The length of the CDR3 is 14 residues. Between the trimmed V and J ends, which lost 3 bases and 5 bases, there was a span of 10 bases. CDR3 loop: CASSHGPGTGELFF. The CDR3 DNA reads as TGTGCCAGCAGCCATGGACCGGGGACCGGGGAGCTGTTTTTT.

The V and J genes are TRBV6-1 and TRBJ1-2; TRBD1 matches 11 bases. With 3 bases clipped from V and 4 bases from J, the junction kept 1 base outside the gene matches. The CDR3 spans 14 residues. Germline CDR1 and CDR2: MNHNS and SASEGT. CDR3 sequence (DNA): TGTGCCAGCAGTGAGGGACAGGGGGGCTATGGCTACACCTTC. Translated: CASSEGQGGYGYTF.

This clone was seen just once. At one boundary the junction diverges from the germline segment, which might be a read error. The same CDR3 is also encoded by other DNA sequences in this sample. The rearrangement links TRBV9 to TRBJ2-3; D possibly matches TRBD1 or TRBD2 (5 bases each). The CDR3 is 14 residues long. Germline assignment: CDR1 SGDLS and CDR2 YYNGEE. The chain's CDR3 is CASSVGGTTDTQYF. The CDR3 region has the DNA TGTGCCAGCAGCGTAGGAGGGACCACAGATACGCAATATTTT.

The chain links TRBV10-2 to TRBJ2-5; D is unresolved. V lost 5 bases, J lost 5 bases, and 9 bases lay in between. The germline gives CDR1 WSHSY, CDR2 SAAADI. The CDR3 is 12 residues long. The CDR3 DNA reads TGCGCCAGCAGTCCCGCGCGGGAGACCCAGTACTTC. Its translation is CASSPARETQYF.